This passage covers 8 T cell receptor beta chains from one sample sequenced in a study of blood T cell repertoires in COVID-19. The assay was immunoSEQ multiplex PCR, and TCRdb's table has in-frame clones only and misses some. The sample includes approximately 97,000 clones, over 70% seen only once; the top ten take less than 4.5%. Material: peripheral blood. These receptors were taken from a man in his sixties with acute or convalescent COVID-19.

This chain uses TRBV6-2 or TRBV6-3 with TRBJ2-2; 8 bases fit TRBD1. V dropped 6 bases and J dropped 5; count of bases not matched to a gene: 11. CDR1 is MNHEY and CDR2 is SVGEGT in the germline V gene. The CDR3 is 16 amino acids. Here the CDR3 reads CASSQMRDRPTGELFF. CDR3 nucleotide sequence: TGTGCCAGCAGCCAGATGAGGGACAGGCCGACCGGGGAGCTGTTTTTT.

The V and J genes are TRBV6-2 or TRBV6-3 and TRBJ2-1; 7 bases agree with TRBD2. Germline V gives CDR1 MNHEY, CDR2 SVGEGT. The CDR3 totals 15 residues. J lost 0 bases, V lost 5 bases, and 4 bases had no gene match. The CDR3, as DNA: TGTGCCAGCAGTATCCTAGCGGCCTCCTACAATGAGCAGTTCTTC. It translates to CASSILAASYNEQFF.

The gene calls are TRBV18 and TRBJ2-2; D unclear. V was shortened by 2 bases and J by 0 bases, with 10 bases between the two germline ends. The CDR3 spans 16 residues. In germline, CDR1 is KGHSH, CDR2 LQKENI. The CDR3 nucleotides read TGTGCCAGCTCACCATTCGGCGGTTCGAACACCGGGGAGCTGTTTTTT. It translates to CASSPFGGSNTGELFF.

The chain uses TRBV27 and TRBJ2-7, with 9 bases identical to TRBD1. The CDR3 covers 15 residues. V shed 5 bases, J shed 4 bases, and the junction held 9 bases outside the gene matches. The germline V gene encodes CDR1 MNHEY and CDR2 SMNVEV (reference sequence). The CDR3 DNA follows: TGTGCCAGCAGTCTACCCGGGACAGGGTTGTACGAGCAGTACTTC. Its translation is CASSLPGTGLYEQYF.

In DNA form, the CDR3 reads TGTGCCACCAGCATATCAGGGGTTGGCTACACCTTC. Translated: CATSISGVGYTF. The J gene is TRBJ1-2, the V gene TRBV15, with a possible D match to TRBD1 (6 bases). CDR1 is LNHNV, CDR2 YYDKDF, per germline (reference sequence). This CDR3 has 12 amino acids. Trimming removed 4 bases from V and 7 bases from J, with 10 bases in between.

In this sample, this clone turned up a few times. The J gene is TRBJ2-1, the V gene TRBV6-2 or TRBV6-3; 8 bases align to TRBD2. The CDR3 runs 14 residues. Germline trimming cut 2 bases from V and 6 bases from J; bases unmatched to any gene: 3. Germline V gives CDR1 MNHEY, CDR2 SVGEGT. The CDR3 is CASSYGTRGNEQFF. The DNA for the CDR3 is TGTGCCAGCAGTTACGGGACTAGAGGCAATGAGCAGTTCTTC.

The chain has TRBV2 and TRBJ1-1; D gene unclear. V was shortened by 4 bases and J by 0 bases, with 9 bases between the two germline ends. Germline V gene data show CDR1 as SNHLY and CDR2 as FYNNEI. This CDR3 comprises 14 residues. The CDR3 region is CASSARAMNTEAFF. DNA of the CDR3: TGTGCCAGCAGTGCGCGGGCCATGAACACTGAAGCTTTCTTT.

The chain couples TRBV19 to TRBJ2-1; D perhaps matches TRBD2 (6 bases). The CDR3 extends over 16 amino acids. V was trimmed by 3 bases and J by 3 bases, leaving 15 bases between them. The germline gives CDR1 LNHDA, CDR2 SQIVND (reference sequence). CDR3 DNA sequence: TGTGCCAGTAGTATTCCGTCTAGCGTGGTCTACAATGAGCAGTTCTTC. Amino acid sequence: CASSIPSSVVYNEQFF.